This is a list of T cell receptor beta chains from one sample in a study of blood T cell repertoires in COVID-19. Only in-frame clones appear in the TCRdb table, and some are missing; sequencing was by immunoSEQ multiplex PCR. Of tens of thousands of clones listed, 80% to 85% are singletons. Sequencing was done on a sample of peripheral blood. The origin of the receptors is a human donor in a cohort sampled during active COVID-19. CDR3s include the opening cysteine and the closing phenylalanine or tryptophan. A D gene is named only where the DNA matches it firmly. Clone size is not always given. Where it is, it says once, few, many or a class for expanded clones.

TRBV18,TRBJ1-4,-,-,TGTGCCAGCTCACCTGCGGCGAATGAAAAACTGTTTTTT,CASSPAANEKLFF
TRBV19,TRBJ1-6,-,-,TGTGCCAGTAGTATAAAGGTCGGCGGAGGGAATTCACCCCTCCACTTT,CASSIKVGGGNSPLHF
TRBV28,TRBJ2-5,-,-,TGTGCCAGCAGTTTAGCGGGGAGGGAGACCCAGTACTTC,CASSLAGRETQYF
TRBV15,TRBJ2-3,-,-,TGTGCCACCGGCGAGGGGGGGGGCAGGGACACAGATACGCAGTATTTT,CATGEGGGRDTDTQYF
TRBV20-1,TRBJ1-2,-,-,TGCAGTGCTAGCGGGGTCGGTGGCTACACCTTC,CSASGVGGYTF
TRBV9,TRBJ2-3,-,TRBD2,TGTGCCAGCAGCGTAGAACGGGGGGCAGATACGCAGTATTTT,CASSVERGADTQYF
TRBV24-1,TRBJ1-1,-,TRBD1,TGTGCCACCATTCGGACAGGCATGAACACTGAAGCTTTCTTT,CATIRTGMNTEAFF
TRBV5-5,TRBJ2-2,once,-,TGTGCCAGCAGAATTGGCAGCGGACTGAACACCGGGGAGCTGTTTTTT,CASRIGSGLNTGELFF
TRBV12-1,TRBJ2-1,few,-,TGTGCCAGCAGCTATTTAGCGGGGGGATCCTACAATGAGCAGTTCTTC,CASSYLAGGSYNEQFF
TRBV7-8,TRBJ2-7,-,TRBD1,TGTGCCAGCGGCCGGGACAGTTTCTCCTACGAGCAGTACTTC,CASGRDSFSYEQYF
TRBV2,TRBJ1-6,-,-,TGTGCCAGCAGTGCCGGACGGACTCGGACCCTCCACTTT,CASSAGRTRTLHF
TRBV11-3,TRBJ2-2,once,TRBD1,TGTGCCAGCAGCCCTGGGACAGGGAACTTCGGGGAGCTGTTTTTT,CASSPGTGNFGELFF
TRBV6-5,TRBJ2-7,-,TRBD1,TGTGCCAGCAGTCAGACAGGGGGCTACGAGCAGTACTTC,CASSQTGGYEQYF
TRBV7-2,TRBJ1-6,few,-,TGTGCCAGCAGCTCCCCACCGGGGGAGACCTATAATTCACCCCTCCACTTT,CASSSPPGETYNSPLHF
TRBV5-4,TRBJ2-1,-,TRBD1,TGTGCCAGCAGCTTCGGACAGGGGGCTCTGTCCTACAATGAGCAGTTCTTC,CASSFGQGALSYNEQFF
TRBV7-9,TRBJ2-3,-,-,TGTGCCAGCACCGAACCCCCTTCAAGGGGACAATTCAGCACAGATACGCAGTATTTT,CASTEPPSRGQFSTDTQYF
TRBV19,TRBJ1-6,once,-,TGTGCCAGTAGTATCAAGAGCGGGAATTCACCCCTCCACTTT,CASSIKSGNSPLHF
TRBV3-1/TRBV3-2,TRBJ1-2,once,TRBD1,TGTGCCAGCGTCCCGGGACAGGGGGCCGGTGGCTATGGCTACACCTTC,CASVPGQGAGGYGYTF
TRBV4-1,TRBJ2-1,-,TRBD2,TGCGCCAGCAGCCGACTTGCGGGACTAGCGTATGAGCAGTTCTTC,CASSRLAGLAYEQFF
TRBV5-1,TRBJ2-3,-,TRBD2,TGCGCCAGCAGCGTACTAGCGGACCTCCCTGGGGCGCAGTATTTT,CASSVLADLPGAQYF
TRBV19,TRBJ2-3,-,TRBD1,TGTGCCAGTACCCGCCAGGGGGTATTCACAGATACGCAGTATTTT,CASTRQGVFTDTQYF
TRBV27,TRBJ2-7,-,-,TGTGCCAGCAGCCCTGGACAGACCGCCGAGCAGTACTTC,CASSPGQTAEQYF